Sequencing of this T cell receptor (beta chain) was carried out in a study of long-term antiretroviral therapy in people with HIV. About this clone: Its antigen is still unknown.

At least one PBMC sample before ART and at least two after were required. General study results and limits: Dominating the repertoire at all time points were the clones that expanded before ART. Information on adherence to ART, viral resistance or therapy changes was unavailable.

immunoSEQ v3.0 was run at survey level. Sequencing aimed to cover about 35,000-50,000 T-cell genomes per sample. Libraries were prepared by immunoSEQ multiplex PCR; TCRdb keeps only in-frame clonotypes and omits some of them. The sample contains roughly 15,000 clones, about four fifths of which appear only once. The CDR3 spans 12 residues. In germline, CDR1 is ENHRY, CDR2 SYGVKD. Trimming shortened V by 6 bases and J by 8 bases, and 11 bases separated the two germline ends. The material sequenced was unsorted PBMCs, taken just over 3.1 years after starting antiretroviral therapy. This receptor was obtained from a woman aged 40 to 50 with HIV. The gene calls are TRBV10-3 and TRBJ1-3; D call uncertain. The CDR3 DNA sequence: TGTGCCATCAGGGCATTAGGTCACACCATATATTTT. This encodes CAIRALGHTIYF.